A selection of T cell receptor beta chains follows, all from one sample in a study of identical twins. TCRdb used MiXCR to reprocess the 5' RACE reads, holding one entry per CDR3 protein. The table shows roughly 720,000 distinct CDR3 sequences, with approximately 18% occurring only once. The same data also contributed to another study, on T cells expressing NK-cell markers.

Source material: PBMCs. Every receptor here comes from a woman younger than 35 in good health. Both conserved end residues are part of each CDR3. The D gene is left open where the match is weak. Not all rows give a size; the values are once, few, many and, for expanded clones, a class.

DNA: TGTGCCAGCAGGAACAGACAGCCGATAAACTACAATGAGCAGTTCTTC
CDR3: CASRNRQPINYNEQFF
V: TRBV21-1
J: TRBJ2-1
size: -
D: -

DNA: TGTGCCAGCAGCTTGGACCGGGGGGGCTACAATGAGCAGTTCTTC
CDR3: CASSLDRGGYNEQFF
V: TRBV5-5
J: TRBJ2-1
size: many
D: TRBD2

DNA: TGTGCCAGCTCACTCAACGGGCAGTATCAGCCCCAGCATTTT
CDR3: CASSLNGQYQPQHF
V: TRBV18
J: TRBJ1-5
size: few
D: -

DNA: TGCAGCGTTGTGTTCTACAATGAGCAGTTCTTC
CDR3: CSVVFYNEQFF
V: TRBV29-1
J: TRBJ2-1
size: few
D: -

DNA: TGCGCCAGCAGCCAAGTTCCCGGGACAGGGAACACCGGGGAGCTGTTTTTT
CDR3: CASSQVPGTGNTGELFF
V: TRBV4-1
J: TRBJ2-2
size: -
D: TRBD1

DNA: TGTGCCAGCAGCACAACCGGGACAGGGAACGAGCAGTACTTC
CDR3: CASSTTGTGNEQYF
V: TRBV7-2
J: TRBJ2-7
size: -
D: TRBD1

DNA: TGTGCCAGCAGCCTACTGGGACAGGGACAGTTCTTC
CDR3: CASSLLGQGQFF
V: TRBV7-2
J: TRBJ2-1
size: few
D: TRBD1

DNA: TGTGCCATCCGTAGGGAAAATTCACCCCTCCACTTT
CDR3: CAIRRENSPLHF
V: TRBV10-3
J: TRBJ1-6
size: many
D: -

DNA: TGTGCCAGCAGCTTCGCGGATCTGGACAGGATCGAGTCCTACGAGCAGTACTTC
CDR3: CASSFADLDRIESYEQYF
V: TRBV5-6
J: TRBJ2-7
size: few
D: TRBD1

DNA: TGTGCCAGCAGCTTGCCCCTCTCTCTAGCGGTCACAGATACGCAGTATTTT
CDR3: CASSLPLSLAVTDTQYF
V: TRBV5-6
J: TRBJ2-3
size: few
D: TRBD2

DNA: TGTGCCAGCAGTTACTCGACAGGGTCCGGCTACACCTTC
CDR3: CASSYSTGSGYTF
V: TRBV6-5
J: TRBJ1-2
size: -
D: TRBD1